This TCR beta chain was observed in a study of cytomegalovirus exposure and HLA in healthy donors. The table came from immunoSEQ multiplex PCR; TCRdb's copy has only in-frame clones and leaves some out. This sample has a few hundred thousand clones, with 90% found just once. Germline lookup yields CDR1 SGHAT and CDR2 FQNNGV. The CDR3 loop spans 14 amino acids. Unmatched junction bases numbered 3, after V lost 5 bases and J lost 2 bases. Remarks on this clone: Its cognate antigen is unknown.

The donors formed part of the 120-subject validation cohort, distinct from the approximately 640-subject first cohort. Study-level results: Overall, some 160 TCR beta chains were annotated as cytomegalovirus-associated. Cytomegalovirus status, reportedly, was diagnosed with high specificity and sensitivity by the classifier.

Sequencing was carried out using PBMCs. This receptor was identified in a woman aged 18-29 years in good health and CMV-seronegative. The V gene is TRBV11-2, the J gene TRBJ1-2; 9 bases fit TRBD1. The CDR3 sequence is CASSLGTGNYGYTF. As DNA, the CDR3 is TGTGCCAGCAGCCTTGGGACAGGGAACTATGGCTACACCTTC.